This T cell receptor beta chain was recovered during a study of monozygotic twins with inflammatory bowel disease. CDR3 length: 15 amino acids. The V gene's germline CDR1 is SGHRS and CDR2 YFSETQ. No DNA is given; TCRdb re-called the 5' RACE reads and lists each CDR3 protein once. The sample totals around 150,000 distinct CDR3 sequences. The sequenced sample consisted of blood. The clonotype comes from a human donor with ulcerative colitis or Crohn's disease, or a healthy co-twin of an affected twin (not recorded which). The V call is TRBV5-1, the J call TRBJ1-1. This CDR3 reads CASSLVPRSTDEAFF.